These T cell receptor beta chains were read from a single sample in a study of blood T cell repertoires in COVID-19. Clones were read by immunoSEQ multiplex PCR, and TCRdb kept only the in-frame ones, dropping some. This table has 250,000 or so clones, roughly 88% appearing once. Sequencing was performed on PBMCs or T cells enriched from blood (not recorded which). Receptor source: a woman between 40 and 50 years old who had been exposed to COVID-19. CDR3s include the opening cysteine and the closing phenylalanine or tryptophan. A row's size may be missing; if present it is once, few, many or a size class.

clone_size	j_call	v_call	cdr3_aa
.	TRBJ2-3	TRBV7-2	CASSNQQGAADTQYF
.	TRBJ2-5	TRBV24-1	CATSGRTGGEGGTQYF
.	TRBJ2-1	TRBV25-1	CASRAAGRSFF
.	TRBJ2-1	TRBV7-3	CASSPEGRPGEQFF
.	TRBJ2-4	TRBV7-9	CASSSIGGTGNAKNIQYF
.	TRBJ2-3	TRBV5-1	CASTPGESTDTQYF
.	TRBJ1-6	TRBV28	CASSFAGAGGRASPLHF
.	TRBJ1-3	TRBV18	CANGQGPGNTIYF
.	TRBJ1-5	TRBV28	CASRESSQPQHF
.	TRBJ2-1	TRBV7-2	CASSFQAGGPLEQFF
.	TRBJ2-1	TRBV12-5	CASGLDHRATPPYNEQFF
.	TRBJ2-6	TRBV9	CASSVGGQLGANVLTF
.	TRBJ1-4	TRBV4-1	CASSQTPMGTGLEKLFF
.	TRBJ1-5	TRBV6-6	CASKGNRGRNQPQHF
.	TRBJ1-3	TRBV9	CASSVVPGGDPSGNTIYF
once	TRBJ1-6	TRBV28	CASSPPLGGLVSPLHF
.	TRBJ1-1	TRBV2	CASRPGQENTEAFF
.	TRBJ2-3	TRBV13	CATNIGGGPGDTQYF
.	TRBJ1-2	TRBV4-2	CASSQVTIGTGTGDYGYTF
.	TRBJ1-1	TRBV28	CASRPPYTANTEAFF
.	TRBJ1-4	TRBV11-3	CASSLGTTTNEKLFF
.	TRBJ2-7	TRBV9	CASSATGTGYEQYF
.	TRBJ1-2	TRBV3-1/TRBV3-2	CASSQGQGAGGYTF
.	TRBJ2-1	TRBV3-1/TRBV3-2	CASSPSLAYNEQFF
.	TRBJ2-3	TRBV6-2/TRBV6-3	CASSYGALTDTQYF
once	TRBJ2-7	TRBV5-5	CASSLHSGSYEQYF
.	TRBJ1-2	TRBV24-1	CATSAEGYGYTF
.	TRBJ2-7	TRBV18	CASSPPEVDLGGQYF
.	TRBJ2-2	TRBV12-3/TRBV12-4	CASSLGANRELFF
.	TRBJ1-5	TRBV28	CASSFSGEYQPQHF
.	TRBJ1-4	TRBV29-1	CSVGLPGLWNEKLFF
.	TRBJ1-1	TRBV14	CASSQLRNEAFF
.	TRBJ1-4	TRBV4-1	CASSQDRWQGATNEKLFF
.	TRBJ2-1	TRBV30	CAWNLAGLPPSFF
.	TRBJ2-7	TRBV7-2	CASSLELAGGQASYEQYF
.	TRBJ2-5	TRBV6-5	CASLREGRETQYF
.	TRBJ2-4	TRBV7-9	CASSTQGFLAKNIQYF
many	TRBJ2-1	TRBV30	CAWSGVAESSYNEQFF
.	TRBJ2-1	TRBV7-8	CASSSGRVSYNEQFF
once	TRBJ1-1	TRBV11-1	CASSLEPMNTEAFF
.	TRBJ1-1	TRBV6-2/TRBV6-3	CASSISGGTNTEAFF
.	TRBJ1-2	TRBV19	CASSIMTGNYGYTF
.	TRBJ1-1	TRBV27	CASSSAGTETEAFF
.	TRBJ2-1	TRBV6-4	CASSLDGSTYNEQFF
.	TRBJ1-1	TRBV9	CASSPRTGENTEAFF
.	TRBJ2-7	TRBV7-2	CASSWGLAGIAYEQYF
.	TRBJ2-1	TRBV2	CASSKATRGLTYNNEQFF
.	TRBJ1-3	TRBV28	CASSPRQGTGSFGNAIYF
.	TRBJ1-1	TRBV11-3	CASRSTGGTEAFF
.	TRBJ1-6	TRBV4-3	CASSQVEQGGYSPLHF
.	TRBJ1-2	TRBV2	CASNSQAGFYGYTF
.	TRBJ1-4	TRBV28	CASRPPGQGGSGLFF
.	TRBJ1-1	TRBV30	CAWSVGLTNTEAFF
.	TRBJ1-4	TRBV5-5	CASSLRQDNEKLFF
.	TRBJ1-2	TRBV28	CASSLTGGRYGYTF
.	TRBJ1-2	TRBV7-2	CASSSTPGGGLGDYGYTF
.	TRBJ1-3	TRBV2	CASSNGQLSGNTIYF
.	TRBJ1-1	TRBV27	CASFSLRTGGTEAFF
many	TRBJ2-1	TRBV6-1	CASSEYGGNLRDEQFF